Many counts were recorded for the clone carrying this T cell receptor (beta chain). Antigen specificity is unknown. A much bigger clone sits one base away, suggesting this may be a read error. The data are from a study of regulatory T cells in long-lasting Graves disease. Germline CDR1 SGHTA, CDR2 FQGNSA. CDR3 length: 14 amino acids. TCR beta libraries were built with iRepertoire HTBI primers and Arm-PCR of CDR3 regions. Per the authors' pipeline: Samples jointly harbored 62 TRBV and 14 to 15 TRBJ segments. TCRdb used MiXCR to reprocess the multiplex PCR reads, holding one entry per CDR3 protein. The V and J calls come from TCRdb's annotation, not from the publication. The table shows approximately 300,000 distinct CDR3 sequences, with 15% to 20% occurring only once. Study-wide findings and caveats: Fewer public clonotypes were shared by new patients (approximately 970) than by persistent patients (around 2,800).

The time point denotes: newly diagnosed GD, antithyroid drugs for less than 3 months. Preparation of the TCR library used RNA extracted from PBMCs. Under American Thyroid Association guidelines, Graves' disease was diagnosed. The chain combines TRBV7-2 with TRBJ2-4; D tentatively fits TRBD1 or TRBD2 (6 bases each). Here the sequenced sample was peripheral blood mononuclear cells (PBMCs), taken at new diagnosis, from a patient treated with antithyroid drugs. The TCR originated in a female donor with Graves disease. The CDR3 sequence is CAGSFGGFGNIQYF. The CDR3 nucleotides are TGTGCCGGCAGCTTCGGGGGCTTCGGGAACATTCAGTACTTC.